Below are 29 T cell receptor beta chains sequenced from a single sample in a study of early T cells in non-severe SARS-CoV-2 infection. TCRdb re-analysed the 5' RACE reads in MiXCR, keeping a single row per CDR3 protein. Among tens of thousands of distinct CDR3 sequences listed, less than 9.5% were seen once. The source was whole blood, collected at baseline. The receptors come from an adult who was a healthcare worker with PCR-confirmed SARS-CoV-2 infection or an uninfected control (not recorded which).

Written as DNA, the CDR3 is TGCGCCAGCAGCCCCGTAGCCAGACGGGCGAACACCGGGGAGCTGTTTTTT. It translates to CASSPVARRANTGELFF. The rearrangement uses TRBV5-1 and TRBJ2-2; D remains ambiguous. CDR1 SGHRS and CDR2 YFSETQ come from the germline V gene. V lost 4 bases and J lost 0, with 16 bases in between. The CDR3 spans 17 residues.

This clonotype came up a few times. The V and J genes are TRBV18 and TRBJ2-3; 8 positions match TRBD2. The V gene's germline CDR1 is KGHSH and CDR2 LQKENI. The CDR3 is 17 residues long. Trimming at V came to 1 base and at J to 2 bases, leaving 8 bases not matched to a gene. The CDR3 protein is CASSPRSGGPSTDTQYF. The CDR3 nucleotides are TGTGCCAGCTCACCACGTTCGGGGGGGCCATCCACAGATACGCAGTATTTT.

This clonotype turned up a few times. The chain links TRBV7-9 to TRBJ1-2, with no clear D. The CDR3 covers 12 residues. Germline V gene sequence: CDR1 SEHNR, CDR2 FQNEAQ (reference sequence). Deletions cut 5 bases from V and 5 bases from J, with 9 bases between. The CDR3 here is CASSIDKYGYTF. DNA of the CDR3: TGTGCCAGCAGCATTGACAAGTATGGCTACACCTTC.

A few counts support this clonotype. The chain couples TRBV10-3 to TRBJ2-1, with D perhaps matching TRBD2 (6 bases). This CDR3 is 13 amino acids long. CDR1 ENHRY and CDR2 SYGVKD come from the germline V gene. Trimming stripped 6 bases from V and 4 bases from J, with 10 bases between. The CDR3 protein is CAISREIYNEQFF. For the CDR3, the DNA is TGTGCCATCAGCCGGGAGATATACAATGAGCAGTTCTTC.

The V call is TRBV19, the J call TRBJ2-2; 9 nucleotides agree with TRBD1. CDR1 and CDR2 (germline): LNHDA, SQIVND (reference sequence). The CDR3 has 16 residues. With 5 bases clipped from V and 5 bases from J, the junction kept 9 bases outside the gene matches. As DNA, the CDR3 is TGTGCCAGTAGTTTAGCCGGGACAGGGTATACCGGGGAGCTGTTTTTT. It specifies CASSLAGTGYTGELFF.

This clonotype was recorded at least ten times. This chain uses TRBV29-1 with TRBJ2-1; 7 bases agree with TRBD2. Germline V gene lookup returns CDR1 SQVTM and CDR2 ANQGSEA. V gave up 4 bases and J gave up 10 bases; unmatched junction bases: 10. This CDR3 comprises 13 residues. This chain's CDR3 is CSVGHGGIGEQFF. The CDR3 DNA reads TGCAGCGTTGGTCACGGGGGGATAGGGGAGCAGTTCTTC.

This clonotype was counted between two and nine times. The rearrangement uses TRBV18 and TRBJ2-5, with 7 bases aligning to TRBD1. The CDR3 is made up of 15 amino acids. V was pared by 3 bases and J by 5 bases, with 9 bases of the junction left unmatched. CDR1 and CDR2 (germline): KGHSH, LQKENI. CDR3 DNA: TGTGCCAGCTCACCCAACAGGGGCGGCAGCGAGACCCAGTACTTC. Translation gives CASSPNRGGSETQYF.

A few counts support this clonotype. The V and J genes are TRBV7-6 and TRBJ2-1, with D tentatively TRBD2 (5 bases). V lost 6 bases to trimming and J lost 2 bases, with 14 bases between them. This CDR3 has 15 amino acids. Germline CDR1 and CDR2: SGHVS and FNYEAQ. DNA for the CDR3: TGTGCCAGCAGTTTGACGGGAAGCCCCTACAATGAGCAGTTCTTC. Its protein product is CASSLTGSPYNEQFF.

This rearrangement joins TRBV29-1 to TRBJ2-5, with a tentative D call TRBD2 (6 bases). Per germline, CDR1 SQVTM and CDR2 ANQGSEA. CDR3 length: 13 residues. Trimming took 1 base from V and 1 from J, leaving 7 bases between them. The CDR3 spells CSVEGGIQETQYF. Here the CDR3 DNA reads TGCAGCGTTGAAGGCGGGATCCAAGAGACCCAGTACTTC.

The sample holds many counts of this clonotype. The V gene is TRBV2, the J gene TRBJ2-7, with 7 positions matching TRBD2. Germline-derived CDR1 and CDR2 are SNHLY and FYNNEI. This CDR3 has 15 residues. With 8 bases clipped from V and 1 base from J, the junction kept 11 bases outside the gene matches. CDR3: CASLERTSPSYEQYF. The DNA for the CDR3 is TGTGCCAGCCTCGAGAGGACTAGTCCTTCCTACGAGCAGTACTTC.

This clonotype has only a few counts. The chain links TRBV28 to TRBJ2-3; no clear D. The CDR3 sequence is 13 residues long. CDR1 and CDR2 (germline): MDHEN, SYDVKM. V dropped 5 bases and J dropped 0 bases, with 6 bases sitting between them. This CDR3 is CASSQPSTDTQYF. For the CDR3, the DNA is TGTGCCAGCAGTCAACCTAGCACAGATACGCAGTATTTT.

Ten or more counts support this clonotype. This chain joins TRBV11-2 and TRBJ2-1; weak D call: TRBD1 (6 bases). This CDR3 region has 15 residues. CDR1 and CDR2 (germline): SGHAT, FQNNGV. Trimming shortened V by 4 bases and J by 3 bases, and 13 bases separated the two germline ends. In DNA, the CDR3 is TGTGCCAGCAGCTCCCGGACAGAGAACTACAATGAGCAGTTCTTC. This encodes CASSSRTENYNEQFF. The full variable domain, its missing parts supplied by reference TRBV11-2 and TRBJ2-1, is EAGVAQSPRYKIIEKRQSVAFWCNPISGHATLYWYQQILGQGPKLLIQFQNNGVVDDSQLPKDRFSAERLKGVDSTLKIQPAKLEDSAVYLCASSSRTENYNEQFFGPGTRLTVL.

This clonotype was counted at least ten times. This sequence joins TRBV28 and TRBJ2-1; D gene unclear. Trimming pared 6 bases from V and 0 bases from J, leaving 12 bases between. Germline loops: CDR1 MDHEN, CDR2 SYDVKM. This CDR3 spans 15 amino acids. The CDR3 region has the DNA TGTGCCAGCAGGGCGTGGACCAACTCCTACAATGAGCAGTTCTTC. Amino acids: CASRAWTNSYNEQFF. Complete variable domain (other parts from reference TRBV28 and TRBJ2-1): DVKVTQSSRYLVKRTGEKVFLECVQDMDHENMFWYRQDPGLGLRLIYFSYDVKMKEKGDIPEGYSVSREKKERFSLILESASTNQTSMYLCASRAWTNSYNEQFFGPGTRLTVL.

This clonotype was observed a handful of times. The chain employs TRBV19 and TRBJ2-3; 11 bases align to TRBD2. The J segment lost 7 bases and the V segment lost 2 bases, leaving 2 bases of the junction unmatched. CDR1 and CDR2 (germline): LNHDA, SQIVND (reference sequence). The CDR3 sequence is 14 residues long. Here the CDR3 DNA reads TGTGCCAGTAGTATAAGGACTAGCGGGCATACGCAGTATTTT. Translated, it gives CASSIRTSGHTQYF.

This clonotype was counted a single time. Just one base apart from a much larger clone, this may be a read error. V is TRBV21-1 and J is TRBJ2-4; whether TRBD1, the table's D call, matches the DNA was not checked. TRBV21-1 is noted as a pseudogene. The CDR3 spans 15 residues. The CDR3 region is CASSKIKGRVNIRYF. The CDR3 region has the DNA TGTGCCAGCAGCAAAATAAAGGGCAGGGTAAACATTCGGTACTTC.

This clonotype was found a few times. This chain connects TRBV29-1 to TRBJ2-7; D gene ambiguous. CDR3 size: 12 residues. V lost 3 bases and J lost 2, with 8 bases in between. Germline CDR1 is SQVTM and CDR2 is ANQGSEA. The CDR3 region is CSVDLGTYEQYF. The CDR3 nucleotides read TGCAGCGTTGACCTAGGGACCTACGAGCAGTACTTC.

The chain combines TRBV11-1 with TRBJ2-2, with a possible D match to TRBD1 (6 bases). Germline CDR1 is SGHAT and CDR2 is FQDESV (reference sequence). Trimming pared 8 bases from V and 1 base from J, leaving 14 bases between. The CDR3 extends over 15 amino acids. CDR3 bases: TGTGCCAGCTCCGGCAGGGGCCTGAACACCGGGGAGCTGTTTTTT. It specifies CASSGRGLNTGELFF.

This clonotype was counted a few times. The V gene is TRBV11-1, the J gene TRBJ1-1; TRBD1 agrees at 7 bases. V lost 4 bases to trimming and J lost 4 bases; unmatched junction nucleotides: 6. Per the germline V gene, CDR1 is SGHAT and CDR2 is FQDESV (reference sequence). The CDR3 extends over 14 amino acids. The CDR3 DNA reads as TGTGCCAGCAGCTACCAGACAGGGAGCACTGAAGCTTTCTTT. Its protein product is CASSYQTGSTEAFF.

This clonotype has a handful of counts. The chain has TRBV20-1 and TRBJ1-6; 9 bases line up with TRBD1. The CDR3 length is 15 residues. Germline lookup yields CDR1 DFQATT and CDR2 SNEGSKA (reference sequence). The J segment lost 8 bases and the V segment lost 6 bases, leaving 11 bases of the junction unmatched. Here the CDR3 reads CSARPGDRVDSPLHF. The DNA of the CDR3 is TGCAGTGCCCGCCCGGGGGACAGGGTTGATTCACCCCTCCACTTT.

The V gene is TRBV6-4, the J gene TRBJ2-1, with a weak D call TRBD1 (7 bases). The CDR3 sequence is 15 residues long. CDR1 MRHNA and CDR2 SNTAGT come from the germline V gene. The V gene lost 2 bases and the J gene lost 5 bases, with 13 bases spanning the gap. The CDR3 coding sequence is TGTGCCAGCAGTGACCAGGGGGGCCTTAACAATGAGCAGTTCTTC. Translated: CASSDQGGLNNEQFF.

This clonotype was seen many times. The CDR3 nucleotides read TGTGCCAGCAGCTCATCACCGAAAGAGACCCAGTACTTC. It specifies CASSSSPKETQYF. The chain couples TRBV7-3 to TRBJ2-5; no clear D. The V and J ends lost 4 bases and 3 bases respectively, with 9 bases between them. Germline V gene sequence: CDR1 SGHTA, CDR2 FQGTGA. The CDR3 is 13 amino acids.

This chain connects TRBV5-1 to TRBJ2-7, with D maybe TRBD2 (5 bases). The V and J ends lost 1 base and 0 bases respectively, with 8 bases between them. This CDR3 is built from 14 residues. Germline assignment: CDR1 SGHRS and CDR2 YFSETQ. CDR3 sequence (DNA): TGCGCCAGCAGCTTGAACGGGGACTCCTACGAGCAGTACTTC. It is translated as CASSLNGDSYEQYF.

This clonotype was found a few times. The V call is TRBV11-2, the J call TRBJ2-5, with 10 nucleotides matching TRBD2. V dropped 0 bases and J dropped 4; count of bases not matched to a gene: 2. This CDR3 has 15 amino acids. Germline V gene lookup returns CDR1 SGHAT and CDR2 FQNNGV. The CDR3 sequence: CASSLERLAGETQYF. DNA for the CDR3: TGTGCCAGCAGCTTAGAGCGACTAGCGGGAGAGACCCAGTACTTC. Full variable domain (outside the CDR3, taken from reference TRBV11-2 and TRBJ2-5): EAGVAQSPRYKIIEKRQSVAFWCNPISGHATLYWYQQILGQGPKLLIQFQNNGVVDDSQLPKDRFSAERLKGVDSTLKIQPAKLEDSAVYLCASSLERLAGETQYFGPGTRLLVL.

CDR3 sequence reads: CASSPRRTAGNIQYF. In DNA form, the CDR3 reads TGTGCCAGCAGCCCTCGGCGGACTGCGGGGAACATTCAGTACTTC. This chain connects TRBV13 to TRBJ2-4; perhaps TRBD2 as D (6 bases). The CDR3 has 15 residues. Germline V lookup: CDR1 PRHDT, CDR2 FYEKMQ (reference sequence). V was trimmed by 5 bases and J by 7 bases, leaving 18 bases between them.

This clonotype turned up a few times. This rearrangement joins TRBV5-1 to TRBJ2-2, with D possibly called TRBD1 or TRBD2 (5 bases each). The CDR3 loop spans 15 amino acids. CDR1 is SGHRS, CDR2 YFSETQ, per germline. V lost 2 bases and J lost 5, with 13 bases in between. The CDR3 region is CASSLGLAGTGELFF. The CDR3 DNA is TGCGCCAGCAGCTTAGGCCTAGCAGGGACCGGGGAGCTGTTTTTT.

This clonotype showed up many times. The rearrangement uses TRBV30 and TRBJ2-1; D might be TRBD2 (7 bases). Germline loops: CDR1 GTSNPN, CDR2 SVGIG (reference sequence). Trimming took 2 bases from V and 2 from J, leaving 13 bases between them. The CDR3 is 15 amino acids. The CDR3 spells CAWSRLRGPYNEQFF. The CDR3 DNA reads TGTGCCTGGAGTAGACTGCGGGGGCCCTACAATGAGCAGTTCTTC.

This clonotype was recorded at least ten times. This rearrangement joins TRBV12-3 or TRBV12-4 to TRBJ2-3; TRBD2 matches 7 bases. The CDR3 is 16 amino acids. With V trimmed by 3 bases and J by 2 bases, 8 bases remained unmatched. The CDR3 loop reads CASSFQGLGLTDTQYF. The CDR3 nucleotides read TGTGCCAGCAGTTTCCAAGGACTAGGGCTCACAGATACGCAGTATTTT.

The CDR3 DNA sequence: TGTGCCAGCAGCTTGGCCGAGGTGTACGAGCAGTACTTC. Translation gives CASSLAEVYEQYF. J is TRBJ2-7 and V is TRBV5-5, with D unresolved. From germline, CDR1 is SGHKS and CDR2 YYEKEE (reference sequence). CDR3 length: 13 residues. V was clipped by 0 bases and J by 4 bases, with 8 bases between them.

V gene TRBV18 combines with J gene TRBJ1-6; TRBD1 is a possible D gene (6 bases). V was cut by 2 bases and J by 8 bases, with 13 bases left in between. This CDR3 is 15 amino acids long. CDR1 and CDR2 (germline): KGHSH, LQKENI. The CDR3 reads CASSPSNREYSPLHF. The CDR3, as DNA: TGTGCCAGCTCACCAAGTAACAGGGAGTATTCACCCCTCCACTTT.